The clone carrying this T cell receptor (beta chain) appeared a few times. These data originate in a study of beta chain features in type 1 diabetes. Since all of the isolated RNA was reverse transcribed, expressed TCRB transcripts were what got sequenced. Sequenced naive, central memory and regulatory T cell samples produced an average of around 3.9 million reads. Only in-frame clones appear in the TCRdb table, and some are missing; sequencing was by immunoSEQ multiplex PCR. The sample lists roughly 450,000 clones, around 10% occurring once. What was sequenced was naive CD4+ T cells from blood. This TCR came from a woman aged 18-35 years in good health.

For the CDR3, the DNA is TGCGCCAGCAGCTACACCAGCGGGAGCCAATACGAGCAGTACTTC. Protein sequence: CASSYTSGSQYEQYF. The chain is built from TRBV5-1 and TRBJ2-7; TRBD2 matches at 8 bases. Per the germline V gene, CDR1 is SGHRS and CDR2 is YFSETQ. CDR3 length equals 15 residues. Trimming removed 3 bases from V and 4 bases from J; junction bases left unmatched: 9.